These 16 T cell receptor beta chains came from one sample sequenced in a study of CD8 T cells in Susac syndrome. The RNA input was about 0.5 to 1 ug, and it was reverse transcribed with random hexamers. MiXCR, run by TCRdb on the immunoSEQ multiplex PCR reads, gives a single entry per CDR3 protein. The table lists some 260,000 distinct CDR3 sequences, roughly 85% of them singletons. The sequencing sample was made of CD8+ T cells from PBMCs. The receptors here all came from a human donor with multiple sclerosis.

J is TRBJ2-1 and V is TRBV14; perhaps TRBD1 as D (5 bases). CDR1 SGHDN and CDR2 FVKESK come from the germline V gene. V was trimmed by 3 bases and J by 9 bases, leaving 9 bases between them. The CDR3 has 12 residues. Here the CDR3 DNA reads TGTGCCAGCAGCCAGGGGCGAAGTGAGCAGTTCTTC. Its translation is CASSQGRSEQFF.

V usage is TRBV29-1 and J usage is TRBJ2-1, with D possibly being TRBD2 (5 bases). Germline V gene sequence: CDR1 SQVTM, CDR2 ANQGSEA. The CDR3 has 11 residues. V was clipped by 7 bases and J by 10 bases, with 14 bases between them. In DNA, the CDR3 is TGCAGCGGTGCTACTCGGGGAGAGCAGTTCTTC. Protein: CSGATRGEQFF.

V gene TRBV7-9 combines with J gene TRBJ2-1; the D is unclear. Trimming left V 1 base short and J 6 bases short, with 13 bases between. The germline V gene has CDR1 SEHNR and CDR2 FQNEAQ (reference sequence). The CDR3 sequence is 15 residues long. CDR3: CASSLELGWGNEQFF. Here the CDR3 DNA reads TGTGCCAGCAGCTTAGAGCTGGGCTGGGGCAATGAGCAGTTCTTC.

The chain carries TRBV28 and TRBJ2-1; D is possibly TRBD1 (6 bases). There are 17 residues in the CDR3. Germline CDR1 MDHEN, CDR2 SYDVKM. Trimming stripped 6 bases from V and 0 bases from J, with 18 bases between. The CDR3 nucleotides read TGTGCCAGCAGATTTTCAGGGGAACCGAGCTCCTACAATGAGCAGTTCTTC. Its protein is CASRFSGEPSSYNEQFF.

The chain is built from TRBV9 and TRBJ2-1; TRBD1 matches 7 bases. With V trimmed by 7 bases and J by 7 bases, 8 bases remained unmatched. The CDR3 is 13 residues long. CDR1 is SGDLS, CDR2 YYNGEE, per germline. As DNA, the CDR3 is TGTGCCAGCGGGACAGAAAAATTTAATGAGCAGTTCTTC. Translation gives CASGTEKFNEQFF.

CDR3 in DNA: TGTGCCAGCAGCACTACAGGGCCCAATGAGCAGTTCTTC. Translating gives CASSTTGPNEQFF. The chain carries TRBV6-5 and TRBJ2-1; tentatively, D is TRBD1 (6 bases). From germline, CDR1 is MNHEY and CDR2 SVGAGI. This CDR3 region has 13 residues. Trimming took off 6 bases at V and 6 bases at J, with 12 bases between the two ends.

This clonotype was detected a few times. This chain joins TRBV6-1 and TRBJ2-2; the match to TRBD1 covers 9 bases. The CDR3 is 16 amino acids. With 5 bases clipped from V and 4 bases from J, the junction kept 8 bases outside the gene matches. Germline V gene sequence: CDR1 MNHNS, CDR2 SASEGT. The CDR3 protein is CASSPQGARGTGELFF. CDR3 bases: TGTGCCAGCAGTCCACAGGGGGCACGCGGCACCGGGGAGCTGTTTTTT.

The chain links TRBV4-1 to TRBJ1-1; TRBD1 aligns across 7 bases. Germline V CDR1 and CDR2: MGHRA, YSYEKL. The CDR3 contains 16 residues. J lost 7 bases, V lost 1 base, and 12 bases had no gene match. CDR3 region: CASSQVGIDRADEAFF. The CDR3 bases are TGCGCCAGCAGCCAAGTCGGAATAGACAGGGCGGATGAAGCTTTCTTT.

This chain links TRBV7-2 with TRBJ2-7; either TRBD1 or TRBD2 may fit D (5 bases each). The CDR3 has 15 residues. Germline V gene sequence: CDR1 SGHTA, CDR2 FQGNSA. V shed 7 bases and J shed 0 bases, with 16 bases lying between them. CDR3 sequence: CASTSGTRSSYEQYF. Written as DNA, the CDR3 is TGTGCCAGCACCTCTGGGACGCGTAGCTCCTACGAGCAGTACTTC.

The rearrangement uses TRBV6-5 and TRBJ2-1; D not certain. The CDR3 runs 13 residues. CDR1 MNHEY and CDR2 SVGAGI come from the germline V gene. The V gene lost 2 bases and the J gene lost 6 bases, with 8 bases spanning the gap. CDR3 region: CASSYGVPNEQFF. The CDR3 DNA follows: TGTGCCAGCAGTTACGGAGTCCCCAATGAGCAGTTCTTC.

J is TRBJ2-7 and V is TRBV6-5; possibly TRBD2 for D (5 bases). Looked up from germline, CDR1 is MNHEY and CDR2 is SVGAGI. Trimming removed 0 bases from V and 4 bases from J, with 19 bases in between. This CDR3 comprises 17 residues. The CDR3 reads CASSYSIYGERAYEQYF. CDR3 DNA sequence: TGTGCCAGCAGTTACTCGATATATGGGGAGCGAGCTTACGAGCAGTACTTC.

The CDR3 DNA reads as TGCAGTGCCTTCCGGAACCAAGAGACCCAGTACTTC. Translated, it gives CSAFRNQETQYF. V and J are TRBV20-1 and TRBJ2-5; D is unclear. The V gene lost 6 bases and the J gene lost 0 bases, with 8 bases spanning the gap. The CDR3 has 12 residues. Germline V gives CDR1 DFQATT, CDR2 SNEGSKA (reference sequence).

The chain uses TRBV11-2 and TRBJ2-4, with D perhaps assigned TRBD1 or TRBD2 (5 bases each). The CDR3 totals 15 residues. Germline loops: CDR1 SGHAT, CDR2 FQNNGV. V gave up 4 bases and J gave up 5 bases, with 15 bases separating them. CDR3 nucleotides: TGTGCCAGCAGCTGGGACCCCGGTACTGAAAACATTCAGTACTTC. Protein: CASSWDPGTENIQYF.

CDR3 loop: CASSFFRSGANVLTF. CDR3 nucleotide sequence: TGTGCCAGCAGTTTCTTCCGCTCTGGGGCCAACGTCCTGACTTTC. The V gene is TRBV27, the J gene TRBJ2-6, with D uncertain. The CDR3 contains 15 residues. Germline CDR1 and CDR2: MNHEY and SMNVEV (reference sequence). Trimming cost V 3 bases and J 0 bases, with 6 bases left between them.

This chain links TRBV7-2 with TRBJ1-4, with D tentatively TRBD1 (5 bases). This CDR3 is 15 amino acids long. V gave up 1 base and J gave up 1 base, with 7 bases separating them. Germline values: CDR1 SGHTA, CDR2 FQGNSA. In DNA, the CDR3 is TGTGCCAGCAGCTTAGTGGGGGGAACTAATGAAAAACTGTTTTTT. Amino acids: CASSLVGGTNEKLFF.

The rearrangement links TRBV27 to TRBJ1-6; D gene uncertain. The CDR3 is 18 residues long. V was clipped by 2 bases and J by 0 bases, with 14 bases between them. CDR1 and CDR2 from the germline V gene are MNHEY and SMNVEV (reference sequence). The CDR3 is CASSLRGSRSSYNSPLHF. The CDR3 DNA reads TGTGCCAGCAGTTTACGGGGTTCAAGGAGCTCCTATAATTCACCCCTCCACTTT.